The entry below describes one T cell receptor beta chain. Its antigen is as yet unknown. This CDR3 has 16 residues. The germline V gene has CDR1 SGHRS and CDR2 YFSETQ. Trimming removed 3 bases at V and 5 bases at J, with 17 bases between. Study outcomes and limitations: Tumor memory CD4+ T cell TCR gene usage clustered with blood and lymph node memory CD4+ cells and lymph node naive CD4+ cells.

The sorted Tregs were CD4+CD25+CD127-/low cells. TCRdb analysed the 5' RACE reads with MiXCR anew, one entry per CDR3 protein. The sample contains about 55,000 distinct CDR3 sequences, about 20% of which appear only once. This TCR was sampled from a female donor with breast cancer. Specimen: tumor-infiltrating Tregs sorted from the breast tumor. The rearrangement links TRBV5-1 to TRBJ2-2, with D perhaps TRBD2 (6 bases). The DNA of the CDR3 is TGCGCCAGCAGCTCTCGTACAGGCGGGATGACCGGGGAGCTGTTTTTT. Translated, it gives CASSSRTGGMTGELFF.